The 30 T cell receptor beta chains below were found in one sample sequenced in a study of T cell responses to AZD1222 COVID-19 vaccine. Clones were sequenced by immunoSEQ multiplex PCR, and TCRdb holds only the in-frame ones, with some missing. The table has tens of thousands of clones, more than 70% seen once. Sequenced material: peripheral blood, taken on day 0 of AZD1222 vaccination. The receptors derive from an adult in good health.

The CDR3 here is CASRRDATNYGYTF. DNA for the CDR3: TGTGCCAGCAGACGGGACGCAACTAACTATGGCTACACCTTC. The gene calls are TRBV6-5 and TRBJ1-2, with a weak D call TRBD1 (5 bases). The CDR3 loop spans 14 amino acids. Trimming took 6 bases from V and 0 from J, leaving 11 bases between them. In germline, CDR1 is MNHEY, CDR2 SVGAGI.

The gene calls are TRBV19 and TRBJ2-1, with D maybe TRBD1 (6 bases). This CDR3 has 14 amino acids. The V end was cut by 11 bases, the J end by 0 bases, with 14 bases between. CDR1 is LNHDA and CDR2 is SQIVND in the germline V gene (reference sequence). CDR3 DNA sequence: TGTGCCGTATCAAAGGACAGCTCCTACAATGAGCAGTTCTTC. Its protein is CAVSKDSSYNEQFF.

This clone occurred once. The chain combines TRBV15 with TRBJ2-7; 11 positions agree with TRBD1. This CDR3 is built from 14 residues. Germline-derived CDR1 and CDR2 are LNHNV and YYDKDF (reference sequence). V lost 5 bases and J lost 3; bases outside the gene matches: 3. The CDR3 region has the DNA TGTGCCACCAGCTATGGGACAGGGGGCTACGAGCAGTACTTC. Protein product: CATSYGTGGYEQYF.

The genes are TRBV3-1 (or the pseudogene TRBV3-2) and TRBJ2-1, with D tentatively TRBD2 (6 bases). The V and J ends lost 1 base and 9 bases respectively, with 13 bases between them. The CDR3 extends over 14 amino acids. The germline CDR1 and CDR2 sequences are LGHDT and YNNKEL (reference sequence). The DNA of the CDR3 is TGTGCCAGCAGCCAAGCCGCGGGGACCGGTGAGCAGTTCTTC. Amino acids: CASSQAAGTGEQFF.

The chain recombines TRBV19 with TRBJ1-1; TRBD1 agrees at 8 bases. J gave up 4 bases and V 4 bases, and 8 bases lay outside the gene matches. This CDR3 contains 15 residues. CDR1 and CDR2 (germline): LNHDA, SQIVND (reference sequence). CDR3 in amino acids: CASSKQGAIGTEAFF. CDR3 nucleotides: TGTGCCAGTAGTAAGCAGGGGGCTATTGGCACTGAAGCTTTCTTT.

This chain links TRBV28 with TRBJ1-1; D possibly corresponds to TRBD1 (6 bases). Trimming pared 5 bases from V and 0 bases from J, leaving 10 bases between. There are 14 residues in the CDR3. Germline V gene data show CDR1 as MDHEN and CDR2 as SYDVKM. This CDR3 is CASSTRTVNTEAFF. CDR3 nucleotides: TGTGCCAGCAGTACGAGGACAGTGAACACTGAAGCTTTCTTT.

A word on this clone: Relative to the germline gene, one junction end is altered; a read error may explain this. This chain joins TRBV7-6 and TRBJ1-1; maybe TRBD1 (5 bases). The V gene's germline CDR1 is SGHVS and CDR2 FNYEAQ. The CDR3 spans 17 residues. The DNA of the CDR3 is TGTGCCAGCAGCTTAGCGCTCTTTGAGCCTCGCCTCGACAGTCGTCTCTTT. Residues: CASSLALFEPRLDSRLF.

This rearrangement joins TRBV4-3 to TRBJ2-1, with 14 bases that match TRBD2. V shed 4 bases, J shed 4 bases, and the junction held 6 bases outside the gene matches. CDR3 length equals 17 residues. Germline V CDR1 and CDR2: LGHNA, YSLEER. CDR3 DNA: TGCGCCAGCAGCCGTGGACTAGCGGGGGGACGTTACAATGAGCAGTTCTTC. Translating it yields CASSRGLAGGRYNEQFF.

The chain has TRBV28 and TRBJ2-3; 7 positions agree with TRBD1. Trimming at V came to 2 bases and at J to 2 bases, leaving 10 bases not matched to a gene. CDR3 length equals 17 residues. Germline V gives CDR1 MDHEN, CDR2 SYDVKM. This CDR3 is CASSLPLTGTSTDTQYF. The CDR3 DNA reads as TGTGCCAGCAGTTTACCACTGACAGGGACGTCCACAGATACGCAGTATTTT.

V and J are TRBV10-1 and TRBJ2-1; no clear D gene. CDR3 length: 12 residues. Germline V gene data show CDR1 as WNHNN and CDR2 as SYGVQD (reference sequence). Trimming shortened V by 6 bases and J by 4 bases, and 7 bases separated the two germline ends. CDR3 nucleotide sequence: TGCGCCAGCAGCACTACATACAATGAGCAGTTCTTC. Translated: CASSTTYNEQFF.

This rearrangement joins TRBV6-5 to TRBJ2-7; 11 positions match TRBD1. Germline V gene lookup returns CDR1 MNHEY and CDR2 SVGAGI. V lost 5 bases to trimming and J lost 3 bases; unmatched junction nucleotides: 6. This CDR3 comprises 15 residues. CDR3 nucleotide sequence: TGTGCCAGCAGTCGGGGGACAGGGGGGGACTACGAGCAGTACTTC. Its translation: CASSRGTGGDYEQYF.

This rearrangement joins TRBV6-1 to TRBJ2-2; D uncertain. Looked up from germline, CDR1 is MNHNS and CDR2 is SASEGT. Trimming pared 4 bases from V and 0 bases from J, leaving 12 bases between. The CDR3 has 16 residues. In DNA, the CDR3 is TGTGCCAGCAGTGCCCTGAGTCTGGCGAACACCGGGGAGCTGTTTTTT. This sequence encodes CASSALSLANTGELFF.

CDR3 sequence: CASSLLGQDTQYF. The CDR3 nucleotides read TGTGCCAGCAGCTTATTAGGGCAGGATACGCAGTATTTT. The rearrangement uses TRBV7-6 and TRBJ2-3; D remains unclear. CDR1 and CDR2 (germline): SGHVS, FNYEAQ. Between the trimmed V and J ends, which lost 2 bases and 6 bases, there was a span of 9 bases. This CDR3 contains 13 residues.

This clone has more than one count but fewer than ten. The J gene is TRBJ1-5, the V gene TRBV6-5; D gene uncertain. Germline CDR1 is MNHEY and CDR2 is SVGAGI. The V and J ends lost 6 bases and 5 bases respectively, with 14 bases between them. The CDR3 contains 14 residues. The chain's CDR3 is CASRAVVGDQPQHF. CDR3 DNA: TGTGCCAGCAGGGCTGTAGTAGGAGATCAGCCCCAGCATTTT.

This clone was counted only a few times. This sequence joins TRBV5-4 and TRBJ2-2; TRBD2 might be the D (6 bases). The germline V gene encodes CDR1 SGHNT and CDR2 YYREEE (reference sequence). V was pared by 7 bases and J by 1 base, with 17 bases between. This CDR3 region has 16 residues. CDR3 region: CASRNVLGGNTGELFF. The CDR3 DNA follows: TGTGCCAGCCGGAACGTATTGGGGGGGAACACCGGGGAGCTGTTTTTT.

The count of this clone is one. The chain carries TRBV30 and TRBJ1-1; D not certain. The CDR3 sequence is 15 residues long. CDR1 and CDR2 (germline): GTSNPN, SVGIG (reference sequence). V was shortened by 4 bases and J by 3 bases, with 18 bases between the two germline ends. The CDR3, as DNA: TGTGCCTGGATTGGCCGTTTAAGTCTGTACACTGAAGCTTTCTTT. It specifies CAWIGRLSLYTEAFF.

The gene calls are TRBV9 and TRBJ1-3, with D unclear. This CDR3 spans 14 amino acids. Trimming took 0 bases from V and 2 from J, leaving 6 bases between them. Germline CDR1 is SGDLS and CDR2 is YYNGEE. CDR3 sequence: CASSVGGTGNTIYF. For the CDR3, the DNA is TGTGCCAGCAGCGTAGGGGGAACTGGAAACACCATATATTTT.

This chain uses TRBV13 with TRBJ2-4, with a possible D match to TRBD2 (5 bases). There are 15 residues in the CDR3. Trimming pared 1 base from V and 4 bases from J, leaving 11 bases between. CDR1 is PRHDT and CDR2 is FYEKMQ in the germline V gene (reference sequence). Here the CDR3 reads CASSLEAGRKNIQYF. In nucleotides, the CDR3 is TGTGCCAGCAGCTTAGAGGCGGGTAGAAAAAACATTCAGTACTTC. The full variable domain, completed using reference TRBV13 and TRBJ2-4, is AAGVIQSPRHLIKEKRETATLKCYPIPRHDTVYWYQQGPGQDPQFLISFYEKMQSDKGSIPDRFSAQQFSDYHSELNMSSLELGDSALYFCASSLEAGRKNIQYFGAGTRLSVL.

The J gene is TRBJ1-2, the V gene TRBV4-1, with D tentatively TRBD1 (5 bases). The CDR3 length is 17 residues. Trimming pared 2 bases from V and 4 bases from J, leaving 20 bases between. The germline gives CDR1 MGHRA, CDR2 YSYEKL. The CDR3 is CASSQPLRGASGYGYTF. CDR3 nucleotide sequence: TGCGCCAGCAGCCAACCCCTTAGGGGTGCATCGGGCTATGGCTACACCTTC.

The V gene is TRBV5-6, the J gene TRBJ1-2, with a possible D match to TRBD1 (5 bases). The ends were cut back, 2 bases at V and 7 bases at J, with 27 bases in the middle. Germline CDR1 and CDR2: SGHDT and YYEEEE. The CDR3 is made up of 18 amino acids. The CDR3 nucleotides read TGTGCCAGCAGCTTTTCAACCCCAGGGATATATTTCAGTGGTGGCTACACCTTC. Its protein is CASSFSTPGIYFSGGYTF.

The CDR3 loop is CASSDRGKNYEQYF. The CDR3 DNA sequence: TGTGCCAGCAGCGACAGGGGGAAAAACTACGAGCAGTACTTC. This chain joins TRBV6-2 or TRBV6-3 and TRBJ2-7; TRBD1 matches at 9 bases. CDR3 length: 14 amino acids. Germline values: CDR1 MNHEY, CDR2 SVGEGT. Unmatched junction bases numbered 6, after V lost 6 bases and J lost 3 bases.

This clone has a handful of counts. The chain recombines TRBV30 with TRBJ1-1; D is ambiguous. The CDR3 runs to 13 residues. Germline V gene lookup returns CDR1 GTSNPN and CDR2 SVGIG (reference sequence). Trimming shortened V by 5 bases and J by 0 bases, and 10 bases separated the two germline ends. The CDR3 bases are TGTGCCTGGGGTTTTTGGATGAACACTGAAGCTTTCTTT. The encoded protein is CAWGFWMNTEAFF. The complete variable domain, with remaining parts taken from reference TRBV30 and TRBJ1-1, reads SQTIHQWPATLVQPVGSPLSLECTVEGTSNPNLYWYRQAAGRGLQLLFYSVGIGQISSEVPQNLSASRPQDRQFILSSKKLLLSDSGFYLCAWGFWMNTEAFFGQGTRLTVV.

The CDR3 nucleotides are TGTGCCAGCAGCGGGCACCTAGCGGGGGGCACAGAGACCCAGTACTTC. This codes for CASSGHLAGGTETQYF. The gene calls are TRBV5-4 and TRBJ2-5; TRBD2 matches at 11 bases. The germline V gene encodes CDR1 SGHNT and CDR2 YYREEE (reference sequence). V trimming: 4 bases; J trimming: 4 bases; junction bases outside the gene matches: 9. The CDR3 extends over 16 amino acids.

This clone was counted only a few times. In DNA form, the CDR3 reads TGTGCCAGCAGCTTGAACAGGGGCCAGCCCCAGCATTTT. Amino acid sequence: CASSLNRGQPQHF. The chain recombines TRBV7-6 with TRBJ1-5; TRBD1 matches 7 bases. The J segment lost 7 bases and the V segment lost 3 bases, leaving 3 bases of the junction unmatched. The V gene's germline CDR1 is SGHVS and CDR2 FNYEAQ. The length of the CDR3 is 13 residues.

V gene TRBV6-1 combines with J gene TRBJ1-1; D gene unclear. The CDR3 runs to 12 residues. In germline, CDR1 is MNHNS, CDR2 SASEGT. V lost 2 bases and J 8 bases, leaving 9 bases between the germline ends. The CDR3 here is CASSEILSEAFF. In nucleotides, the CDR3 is TGTGCCAGCAGTGAAATCTTGTCCGAAGCTTTCTTT.

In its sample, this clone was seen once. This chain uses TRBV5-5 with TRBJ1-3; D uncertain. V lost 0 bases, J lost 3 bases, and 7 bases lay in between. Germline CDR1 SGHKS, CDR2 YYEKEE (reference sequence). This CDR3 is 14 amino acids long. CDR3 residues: CASSLDSGGNTIYF. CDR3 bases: TGTGCCAGCAGCTTGGACTCTGGTGGAAACACCATATATTTT. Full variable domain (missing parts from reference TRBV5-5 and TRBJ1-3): DAGVTQSPTHLIKTRGQQVTLRCSPISGHKSVSWYQQVLGQGPQFIFQYYEKEERGRGNFPDRFSARQFPNYSSELNVNALLLGDSALYLCASSLDSGGNTIYFGEGSWLTVV.

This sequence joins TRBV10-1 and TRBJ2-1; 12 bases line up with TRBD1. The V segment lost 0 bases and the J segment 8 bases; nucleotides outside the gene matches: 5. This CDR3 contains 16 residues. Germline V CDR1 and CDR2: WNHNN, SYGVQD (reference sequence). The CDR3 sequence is CASSESGTGGFHEQFF. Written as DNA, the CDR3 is TGCGCCAGCAGTGAGTCGGGGACAGGGGGCTTCCATGAGCAGTTCTTC.

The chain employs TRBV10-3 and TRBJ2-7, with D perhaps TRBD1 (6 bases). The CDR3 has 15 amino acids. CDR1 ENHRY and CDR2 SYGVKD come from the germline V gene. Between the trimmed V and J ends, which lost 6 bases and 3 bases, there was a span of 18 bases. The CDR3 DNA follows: TGTGCCATCAGAGGACAGACAAGCTTATTCTACGAGCAGTACTTC. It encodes CAIRGQTSLFYEQYF.

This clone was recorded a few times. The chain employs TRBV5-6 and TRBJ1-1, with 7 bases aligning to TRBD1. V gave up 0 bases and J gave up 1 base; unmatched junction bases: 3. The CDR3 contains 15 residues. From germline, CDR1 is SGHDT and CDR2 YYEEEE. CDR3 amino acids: CASSLVGTANTEAFF. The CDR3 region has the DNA TGTGCCAGCAGCTTGGTCGGGACAGCGAACACTGAAGCTTTCTTT.

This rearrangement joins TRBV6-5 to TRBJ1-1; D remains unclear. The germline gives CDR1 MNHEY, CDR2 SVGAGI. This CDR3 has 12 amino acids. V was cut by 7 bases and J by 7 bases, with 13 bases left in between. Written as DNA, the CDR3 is TGTGCCAGCACTACGGGGTTAGGTGAAGCTTTCTTT. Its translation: CASTTGLGEAFF.